The clone carrying this T cell receptor (beta chain) appeared a few times. What it binds is unknown. The germline gives CDR1 SGHNT, CDR2 YYREEE (reference sequence). This CDR3 has 12 residues. With 0 bases clipped from V and 9 bases from J, the junction kept 1 base outside the gene matches. Using immunoSEQ multiplex PCR, the repertoire was profiled, and TCRdb retains in-frame clones only, with some absent. The repertoire holds roughly 67,000 clones, with roughly 80% as singletons. This sample was included in a study of OX40 agonist ivuxolimab in advanced cancers. As for the study in general: Ivuxolimab, an agonist antibody against OX40 (CD134), was given to patients. The dose-escalation cohort had hepatocellular carcinoma, melanoma, renal cell or head and neck cancer. Regarding the study as a whole: Partial responders receiving 0.1-3.0 mg/kg showed among the lowest clonal expansion.

It was autoimmune disease history or systemic immunosuppression that excluded patients. The sequences come from CD4+ or CD8+ T cells sorted from blood, collected in a trial of the OX40 agonist ivuxolimab. This TCR came from an adult with an advanced solid tumor such as melanoma, head and neck, liver or kidney cancer. V gene TRBV5-4 combines with J gene TRBJ2-3; 7 bases are shared with TRBD1. CDR3 coding DNA: TGTGCCAGCAGCTTGGGACAGGGCACGCAGTATTTT. Protein product: CASSLGQGTQYF.